The 15 T cell receptor beta chains below were found in one sample sequenced in a study of T cell clonality in common variable immunodeficiency. Findings and limits, study-wide: In common variable immunodeficiency, TCR beta chains reportedly carried fewer deletions and N-nucleotide insertions.

No antigen has been identified for these receptors. Using immunoSEQ multiplex PCR, the repertoire was profiled, and TCRdb retains in-frame clones only, with some absent. This sample shows over 30,000 clones and no singletons; roughly 28% rests with the ten largest. Material: peripheral blood mononuclear cells. The receptor set was obtained from a human donor with common variable immunodeficiency.

About this clone: The read terminates 3 residues before the CDR3 end, so the remaining end is supplied by the germline J gene. The genes are TRBV2 and TRBJ1-5, with 8 nucleotides matching TRBD1. CDR3 length equals 11 residues. J gave up 9 bases and V 8 bases, and 3 bases lay outside the gene matches. Per germline, CDR1 SNHLY and CDR2 FYNNEI. CDR3 DNA, as far as it was read: TGTGCCAGCGGGGACAGGAGGCCC. It translates to CASGDRRP. The entire CDR3 protein is CASGDRRPQHF.

Many counts were recorded for this clone. Read sequence stops 3 residues before the CDR3 end, and the germline J gene provides the missing end. The chain has TRBV7-8 and TRBJ2-1, with 10 bases identical to TRBD2. The CDR3 sequence is 14 residues long. V was pared by 10 bases and J by 1 base, with 4 bases of the junction left unmatched. The V gene's germline CDR1 is SGHVS and CDR2 FQNEAQ. CDR3 DNA, as far as it was read: TGTGCCACCGAGCGGGGGGGGTCCTACAATGAG. As protein: CATERGGSYNE. The CDR3 as a whole reads CATERGGSYNEQFF. Full variable domain (rest looked up from reference TRBV7-8 and TRBJ2-1): GAGVSQSPRYKVAKRGQDVALRCDPISGHVSLFWYQQALGQGPEFLTYFQNEAQLDKSGLPSDRFFAERPEGSVSTLKIQRTQQEDSAVYLCATERGGSYNEQFFGPGTRLTVL.

This clone was picked up a small number of times. The CDR3 is cut off 3 residues early in the read; its end comes from the germline J gene. The chain uses TRBV5-5 and TRBJ2-7; 8 bases match TRBD2. The CDR3 extends over 15 amino acids. The ends lost 4 bases at V and 0 bases at J; junction bases unmatched: 6. Germline CDR1 is SGHKS and CDR2 is YYEKEE (reference sequence). The CDR3: CASSQTSGSSYEQYF. The DNA read from the CDR3 is TGTGCCAGCAGCCAAACTAGCGGCAGCTCCTACGAG.

A remark on this clone: The missing CDR3 end, 3 residues past where the read stops, is filled in from the germline J gene. This chain joins TRBV18 and TRBJ1-6, with 7 positions matching TRBD1. Germline trimming cut 0 bases from V and 4 bases from J; bases unmatched to any gene: 6. In germline, CDR1 is KGHSH, CDR2 LQKENI. The CDR3 contains 17 residues. CDR3 bases read: TGTGCCAGCTCACCACCTTTAGGACAGGCATATAATTCACCC. The encoded protein is CASSPPLGQAYNSP. The CDR3 reads in full as CASSPPLGQAYNSPLHF.

At least ten counts were recorded for this clone. CDR3 amino acids: CAWSGGNYEQYF. The covered CDR3 bases are TGTGCCTGGTCGGGGGGGAACTACGAG. This rearrangement joins TRBV30 to TRBJ2-7, with 8 bases fitting TRBD2. The read is 3 residues too short to cover the CDR3 end, so that end is filled in from the germline J gene. The length of the CDR3 is 12 residues. Germline V gives CDR1 GTSNPN, CDR2 SVGIG (reference sequence). With 5 bases clipped from V and 3 bases from J, the junction kept 3 bases outside the gene matches.

This clone was counted ten times or more. With the read ending 3 residues before the CDR3 end, the germline J gene is used to fill in that end. Other DNA sequences in the same sample also yield this CDR3. This sequence joins TRBV7-3 and TRBJ2-2; the D gene is possibly TRBD2 (5 bases). CDR1 and CDR2 (germline): SGHTA, FQGTGA. CDR3 length: 16 amino acids. The V gene lost 5 bases and the J gene lost 5 bases, with 18 bases spanning the gap. The DNA read from the CDR3 is TGTGCCAGCAGCACCAGCGGAGCCCGGGGTACCGGGGAG. Protein sequence: CASSTSGARGTGE. Given in full, the CDR3 is CASSTSGARGTGELFF. Filled out from reference TRBV7-3 and TRBJ2-2, the complete variable domain reads GAGVSQTPSNKVTEKGKYVELRCDPISGHTALYWYRQSLGQGPEFLIYFQGTGAADDSGLPNDRFFAVRPEGSVSTLKIQRTERGDSAVYLCASSTSGARGTGELFFGEGSRLTVL.

This clone was counted many times. The read finishes 3 residues shy of the CDR3 end, and the germline J gene is used to complete it. The J gene is TRBJ1-1, the V gene TRBV19, with D perhaps TRBD1 (5 bases). Germline-derived CDR1 and CDR2 are LNHDA and SQIVND (reference sequence). This CDR3 comprises 13 residues. The germline V and J ends were trimmed by 3 bases and 3 bases, with 8 bases remaining between them. CDR3 residues: CASSIRGYTEAFF. Incomplete CDR3 DNA: TGTGCCAGTAGTATTCGGGGGTACACTGAA.

As regards this clone: Read sequence stops 3 residues before the CDR3 end, and the germline J gene provides the missing end. The chain joins TRBV5-5 to TRBJ1-5; no firm D call. The CDR3 runs to 14 residues. CDR1 is SGHKS, CDR2 YYEKEE, per germline (reference sequence). The V and J ends lost 0 bases and 5 bases respectively, with 9 bases between them. CDR3 residues: CASSLDGGYQPQHF. CDR3 DNA (partial): TGTGCCAGCAGCTTGGACGGCGGCTATCAGCCC.

At least ten counts were recorded for this clone. The read ends 3 residues early relative to the CDR3; the germline J gene fills the gap. The rearrangement links TRBV19 to TRBJ1-1; 11 bases fit TRBD1. The CDR3 contains 17 residues. Trimming took 5 bases from V and 4 from J; bases not matched to a gene: 12. Germline CDR1 LNHDA, CDR2 SQIVND (reference sequence). The CDR3: CASSPLDRGQLGTEAFF. The DNA read from the CDR3 is TGTGCCAGTAGTCCGCTGGACAGGGGGCAGTTGGGCACTGAA.

Of note for this clone: Read coverage stops 3 residues before the CDR3 terminus; the germline J gene supplies the remainder. This chain connects TRBV19 to TRBJ2-2, with D hard to call. Germline V gives CDR1 LNHDA, CDR2 SQIVND (reference sequence). The V and J ends lost 3 bases and 1 base respectively, with 6 bases between them. The CDR3 totals 14 residues. The CDR3 region is CASSIFGNTGELFF. CDR3 bases read: TGTGCCAGTAGTATTTTCGGGAACACCGGGGAG.

This clone was observed at least ten times. With the read ending 3 residues before the CDR3 end, the germline J gene is used to fill in that end. This chain joins TRBV20-1 and TRBJ2-2, with 11 bases aligning to TRBD2. Per germline, CDR1 DFQATT and CDR2 SNEGSKA (reference sequence). The ends lost 1 base at V and 0 bases at J; junction bases unmatched: 4. This CDR3 has 17 amino acids. CDR3 bases read: TGCAGTGCTAGAGCATCTAGCGGGAGGACGAACACCGGGGAG. Protein sequence: CSARASSGRTNTGE. The entire CDR3 protein is CSARASSGRTNTGELFF.

This clone came up many times. CDR3 sequence reads: CASRQGSFGEAFF. The sequenced CDR3 bases are TGTGCCAGTCGACAGGGGTCGTTCGGTGAA. The chain is built from TRBV6-2 or TRBV6-3 and TRBJ1-1; 8 nucleotides match TRBD1. Read coverage stops 3 residues before the CDR3 terminus; the germline J gene supplies the remainder. CDR3 length: 13 residues. The germline gives CDR1 MNHEY, CDR2 SVGEGT. The trim removed 9 bases at V and 7 bases at J, leaving 10 bases unmatched.

This clone was detected only a few times. Read data end 3 residues before the CDR3 end; the end is taken from the germline J gene. The chain carries TRBV7-3 and TRBJ2-1; D gene ambiguous. V lost 4 bases and J 9 bases, leaving 7 bases between the germline ends. The CDR3 totals 11 residues. Germline CDR1 and CDR2: SGHTA and FQGTGA. CDR3 in amino acids: CASSSGTEQFF. The sequenced part of the CDR3 DNA is TGTGCCAGCAGCTCGGGTACTGAG.

In its sample, this clone was seen many times. Read coverage stops 3 residues before the CDR3 terminus; the germline J gene supplies the remainder. J is TRBJ1-1 and V is TRBV14, with TRBD1 matching 9 bases. The CDR3 consists of 14 residues. Germline-derived CDR1 and CDR2 are SGHDN and FVKESK. The CDR3 bases that were read are TGTGCCAGCAGCCCACTACACAGGGGGCTTTGG. Its protein product is CASSPLHRGLW. The complete CDR3 protein is CASSPLHRGLWAFF.

This clone was recorded a few times. The read finishes 3 residues shy of the CDR3 end, and the germline J gene is used to complete it. The chain uses TRBV11-2 and TRBJ2-1, with D possibly TRBD1 on 6 matching bases. Per germline, CDR1 SGHAT and CDR2 FQNNGV. The length of the CDR3 is 12 residues. V lost 7 bases to trimming and J lost 5 bases, with 9 bases between them. The covered CDR3 bases are TGTGCCAGCACTTCAGGGGACAATGAG. Protein sequence: CASTSGDNE. The complete CDR3 sequence is CASTSGDNEQFF.